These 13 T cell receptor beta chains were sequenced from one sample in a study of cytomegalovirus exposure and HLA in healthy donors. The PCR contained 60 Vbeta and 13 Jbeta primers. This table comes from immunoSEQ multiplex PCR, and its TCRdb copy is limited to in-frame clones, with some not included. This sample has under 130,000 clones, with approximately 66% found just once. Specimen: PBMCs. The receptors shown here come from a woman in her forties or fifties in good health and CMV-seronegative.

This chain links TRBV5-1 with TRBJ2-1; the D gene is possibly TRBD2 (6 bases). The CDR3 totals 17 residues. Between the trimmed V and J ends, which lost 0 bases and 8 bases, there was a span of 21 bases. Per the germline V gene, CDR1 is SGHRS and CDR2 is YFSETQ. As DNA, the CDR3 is TGCGCCAGCAGCTTGGTTTTGTTGGCAGCCGGGAGCGATGAGCAGTTCTTC. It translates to CASSLVLLAAGSDEQFF.

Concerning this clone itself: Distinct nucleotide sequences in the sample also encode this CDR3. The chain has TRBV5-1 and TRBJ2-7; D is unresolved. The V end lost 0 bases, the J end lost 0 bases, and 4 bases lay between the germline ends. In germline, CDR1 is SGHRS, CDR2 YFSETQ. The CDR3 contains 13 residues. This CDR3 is CASSLAGSYEQYF. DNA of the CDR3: TGCGCCAGCAGCTTGGCCGGCTCCTACGAGCAGTACTTC.

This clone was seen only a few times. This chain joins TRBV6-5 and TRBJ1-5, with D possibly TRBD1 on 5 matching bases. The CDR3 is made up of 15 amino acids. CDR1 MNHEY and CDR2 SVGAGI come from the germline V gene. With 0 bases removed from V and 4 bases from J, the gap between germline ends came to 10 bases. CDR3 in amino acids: CASSYSSTVNQPQHF. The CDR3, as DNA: TGTGCCAGCAGTTACTCGTCGACAGTTAATCAGCCCCAGCATTTT.

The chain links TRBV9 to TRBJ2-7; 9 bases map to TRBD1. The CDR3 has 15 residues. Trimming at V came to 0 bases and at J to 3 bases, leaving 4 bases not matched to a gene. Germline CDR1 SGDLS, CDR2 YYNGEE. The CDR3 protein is CASSVGWTGVYEQYF. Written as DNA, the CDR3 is TGTGCCAGCAGCGTAGGGTGGACAGGGGTCTACGAGCAGTACTTC.

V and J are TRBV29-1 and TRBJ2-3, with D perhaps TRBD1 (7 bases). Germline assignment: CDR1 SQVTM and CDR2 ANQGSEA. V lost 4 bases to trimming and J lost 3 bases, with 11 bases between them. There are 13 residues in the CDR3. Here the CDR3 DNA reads TGCAGCGTTGGGGCGGGACAGACAGATACGCAGTATTTT. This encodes CSVGAGQTDTQYF.

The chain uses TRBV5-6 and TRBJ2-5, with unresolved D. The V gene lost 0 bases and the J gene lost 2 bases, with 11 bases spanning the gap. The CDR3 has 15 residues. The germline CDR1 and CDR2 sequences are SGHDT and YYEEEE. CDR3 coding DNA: TGTGCCAGCAGCTTGGTGGCGGCTACACAAGAGACCCAGTACTTC. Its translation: CASSLVAATQETQYF.

The CDR3 DNA reads TGTGCCAGCAGCCCCTCCCTCCAAGAGACCCAGTACTTC. Translating gives CASSPSLQETQYF. The rearrangement uses TRBV7-9 and TRBJ2-5; the D is unclear. Germline lookup yields CDR1 SEHNR and CDR2 FQNEAQ (reference sequence). The CDR3 contains 13 residues. The V and J ends lost 5 bases and 1 base respectively, with 8 bases between them.

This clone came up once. This CDR3 reads CASSYSWAGGYTF. CDR3 nucleotide sequence: TGTGCCAGCAGTTACTCGTGGGCGGGGGGCTACACCTTC. This chain uses TRBV6-6 with TRBJ1-2; D unresolved. Trimming took 0 bases from V and 8 from J, leaving 10 bases between them. The CDR3 runs 13 residues. Germline loops: CDR1 MNHNY, CDR2 SVGAGI (reference sequence).

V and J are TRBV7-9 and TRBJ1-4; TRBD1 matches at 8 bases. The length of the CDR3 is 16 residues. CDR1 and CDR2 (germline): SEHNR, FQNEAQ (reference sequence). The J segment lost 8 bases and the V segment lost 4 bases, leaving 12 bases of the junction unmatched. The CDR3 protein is CASSSRPTGAGEKLFF. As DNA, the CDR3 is TGTGCCAGCAGCTCGAGACCGACAGGGGCCGGAGAAAAACTGTTTTTT.

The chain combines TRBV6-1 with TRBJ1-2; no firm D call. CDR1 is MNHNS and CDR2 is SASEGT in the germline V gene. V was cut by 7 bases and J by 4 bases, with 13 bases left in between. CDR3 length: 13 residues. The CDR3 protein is CASNTGKGYGYTF. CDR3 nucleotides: TGTGCCAGCAATACGGGAAAAGGCTATGGCTACACCTTC.

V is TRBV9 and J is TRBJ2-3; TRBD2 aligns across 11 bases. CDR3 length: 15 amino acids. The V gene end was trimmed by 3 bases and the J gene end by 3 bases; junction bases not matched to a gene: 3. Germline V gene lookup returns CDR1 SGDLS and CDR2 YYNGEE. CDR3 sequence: CASSETSGTTDTQYF. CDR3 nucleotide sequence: TGTGCCAGCAGCGAGACTAGCGGGACAACAGATACGCAGTATTTT.

The CDR3 reads CASSLDRGNSPLHF. The CDR3 bases are TGTGCCAGCAGCTTGGACAGGGGTAATTCACCCCTCCACTTT. The chain carries TRBV5-4 and TRBJ1-6; 7 nucleotides agree with TRBD1. There are 14 residues in the CDR3. CDR1 is SGHNT and CDR2 is YYREEE in the germline V gene (reference sequence). After removal of 0 bases from V and 6 bases from J, the junction contained 0 bases not matched to a gene.

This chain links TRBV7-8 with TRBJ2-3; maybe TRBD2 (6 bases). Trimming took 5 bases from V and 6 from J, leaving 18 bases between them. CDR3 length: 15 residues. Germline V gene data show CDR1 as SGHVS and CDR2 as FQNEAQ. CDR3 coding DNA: TGTGCCAGCAGCATCTTGGGAGGAGAGGTGGATACGCAGTATTTT. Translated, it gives CASSILGGEVDTQYF.